The clone carrying this TCR beta chain was detected many times. Antigen specificity is unknown. Because the library targeted alpha chains, this beta chain is an off-target read whose size means little. This record comes from a study of spatial heterogeneity in lung cancer. The overall study: Beta-chain sequences were consistently detected more often than alpha-chain sequences.

Time point given: sample taken at primary tumor resection. The cohort: roughly 72 early-stage, untreated non-small cell lung cancer patients. No cell sorting; template was whole RNA from tumor, lung tissue or PBMC. Trimming removed 0 bases at V and 2 bases at J, with 10 bases between. Germline CDR1 and CDR2: LNHNV and YYDKDF (reference sequence). This CDR3 is 15 amino acids long. A unique molecular identifier was carried by every single TCR cDNA molecule. TCRdb re-called the 5' RACE reads with MiXCR, one entry per CDR3 protein. Of about 5,600 distinct CDR3 sequences listed, around 8.3% are singletons. Findings of the study overall: Tumors with more nonsynonymous mutations had more expanded intratumoral alpha and beta TCRs.

The chain recombines TRBV15 with TRBJ2-5; possible D gene TRBD1, 6 bases. Sequenced material: lung tumor tissue, taken at surgery. The receptor comes from a female donor with early-stage non-small cell lung cancer. CDR3 in amino acids: CATSRDSDSQETQYF. The CDR3 DNA is TGTGCCACCAGCAGAGATTCGGACAGTCAAGAGACCCAGTACTTC.